The clone carrying this T cell receptor (beta chain) was picked up one time. The data stem from a study of control samples from healthy donors and cancer patients. Data came from immunoSEQ multiplex PCR; TCRdb stores just in-frame clones and leaves some out. Here the sample spans about 100,000 clones, just under 95% being singletons. CDR1 is SGHDT, CDR2 YYEEEE, per germline. V lost 2 bases and J 7 bases, leaving 12 bases between the germline ends. The length of the CDR3 is 14 residues. This receptor was obtained from a human donor in good health. The donor label of this sample is uncertain. Sequenced material: blood. V usage is TRBV5-6 and J usage is TRBJ2-2; possible D gene TRBD2, 7 bases. Here the CDR3 DNA reads TGTGCCAGCAGCTTCCAGGGGAGGGGCGGGGAGCTGTTTTTT. Protein: CASSFQGRGGELFF.